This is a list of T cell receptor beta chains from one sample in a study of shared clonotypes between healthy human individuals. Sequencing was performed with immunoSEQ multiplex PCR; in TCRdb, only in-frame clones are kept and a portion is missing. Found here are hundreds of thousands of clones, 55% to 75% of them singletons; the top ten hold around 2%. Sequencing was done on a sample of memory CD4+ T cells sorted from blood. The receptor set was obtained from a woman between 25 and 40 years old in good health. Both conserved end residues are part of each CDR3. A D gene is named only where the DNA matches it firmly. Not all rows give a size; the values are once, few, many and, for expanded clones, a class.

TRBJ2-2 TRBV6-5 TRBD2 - TGTGCCAGCACTAAAGCGGGGGGATTCGGGGAGCTGTTTTTT CASTKAGGFGELFF
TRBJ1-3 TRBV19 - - TGTGCCAGTAGTCGGGAGGGAAACACCATATATTTT CASSREGNTIYF
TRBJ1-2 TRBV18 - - TGTGCCAGCTCAAGAGGGGCTAACTATGGCTACACCTTC CASSRGANYGYTF
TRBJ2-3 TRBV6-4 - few TGTGCCAGCAGTGACTCGCAGGGTGCAGATACGCAGTATTTT CASSDSQGADTQYF
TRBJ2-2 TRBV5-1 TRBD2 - TGCGCCAGCAGCTTAAGCGGGAGAACCGGGGAGCTGTTTTTT CASSLSGRTGELFF
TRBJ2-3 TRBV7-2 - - TGTGCCAGCAGCCGGAATTATGGCGGAGGCACAGATACGCAGTATTTT CASSRNYGGGTDTQYF
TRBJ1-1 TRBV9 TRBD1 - TGTGCCAGCAGCGTAGTGGGGACAGGGGGAAGCACTGAAGCTTTCTTT CASSVVGTGGSTEAFF
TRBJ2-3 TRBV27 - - TGTGCCAGCAGTTTAGCCCGATCAACAGATACGCAGTATTTT CASSLARSTDTQYF
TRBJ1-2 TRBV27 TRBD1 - TGTGCCAGCAGTCCGTGGGACAGATTACCCTATGGCTACACCTTC CASSPWDRLPYGYTF
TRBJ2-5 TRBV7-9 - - TGTGCCAGCAGCTTATTGGGGTCGCAAGAGACCCAGTACTTC CASSLLGSQETQYF
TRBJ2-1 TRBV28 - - TGTGCCTCACTAGGGGGGAGTGAGCAGTTCTTC CASLGGSEQFF